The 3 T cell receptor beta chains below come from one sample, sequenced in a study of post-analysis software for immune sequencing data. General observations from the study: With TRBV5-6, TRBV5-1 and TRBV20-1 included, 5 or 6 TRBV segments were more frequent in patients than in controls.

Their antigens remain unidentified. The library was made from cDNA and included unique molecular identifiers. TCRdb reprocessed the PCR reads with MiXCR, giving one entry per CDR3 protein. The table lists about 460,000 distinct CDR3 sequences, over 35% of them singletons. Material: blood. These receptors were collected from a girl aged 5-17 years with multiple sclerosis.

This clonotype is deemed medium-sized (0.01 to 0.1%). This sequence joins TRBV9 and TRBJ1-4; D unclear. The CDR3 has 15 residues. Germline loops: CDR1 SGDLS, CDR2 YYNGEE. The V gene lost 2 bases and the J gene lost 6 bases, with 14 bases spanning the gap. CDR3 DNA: TGTGCCAGCAGCGTTCTAGGGCAAGTGGATGAAAAACTGTTTTTT. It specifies CASSVLGQVDEKLFF.

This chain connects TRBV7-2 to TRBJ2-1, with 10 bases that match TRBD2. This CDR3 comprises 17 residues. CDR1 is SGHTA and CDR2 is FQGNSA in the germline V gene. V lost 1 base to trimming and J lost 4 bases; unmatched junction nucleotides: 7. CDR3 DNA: TGTGCCAGCAGCTTAGTCAGAAGGACTAGCGGATACAATGAGCAGTTCTTC. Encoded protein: CASSLVRRTSGYNEQFF. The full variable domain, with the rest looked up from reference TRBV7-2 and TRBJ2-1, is GAGVSQSPSNKVTEKGKDVELRCDPISGHTALYWYRQSLGQGLEFLIYFQGNSAPDKSGLPSDRFSAERTGGSVSTLTIQRTQQEDSAVYLCASSLVRRTSGYNEQFFGPGTRLTVL.

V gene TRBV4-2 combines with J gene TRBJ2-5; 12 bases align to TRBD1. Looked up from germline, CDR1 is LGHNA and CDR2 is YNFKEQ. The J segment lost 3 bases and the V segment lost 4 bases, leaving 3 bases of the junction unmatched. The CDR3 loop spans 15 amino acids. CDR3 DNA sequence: TGTGCCAGCAGCCCGGGACAGGGGGCAAAAGAGACCCAGTACTTC. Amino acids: CASSPGQGAKETQYF.